This TCR beta chain stems from a study of blood T cell repertoires in COVID-19 (dated by TCRdb to about 2020). About the investigation overall: The collaborator samples originated in the United States, Italy and Spain and spanned the acute and convalescent phases of COVID-19. Samples were obtained from the ongoing ImmuneRACE study (first 160 participants) and from over 1,000 subjects provided by 6 global collaborators. The prospective study material was composed of cDNA or gDNA derived from T cells, B-cell-depleted T cells, or PBMCs. The repertoires were released in a freely available public database meant as a resource for research on the immune response to SARS-CoV-2. The dataset comprised deeply sampled blood TCRbeta repertoires from subjects exposed to, actively infected with, or recovered from COVID-19. The sample metadata nearly always contained a de-identified subject ID, COVID-19 status, age in years and sex. Where HLA class I and class II types were available, the types were taken from metadata supplied by the sample provider, not from assay-based typing. The research as a whole found: The quantity of clinical and demographic metadata differed by source and by participant and was supplied without curation.

Whole blood was collected in K2EDTA tubes by collaborating institutions according to the institutions' own protocols. For TCRbeta analysis, collaborator samples were shipped as frozen whole blood, as isolated PBMCs, or as DNA extracted from either sample type. V and J are truncated by 0 bases and 9 bases respectively, leaving an intervening sequence of 15 bases. From the cysteine through the phenylalanine, the CDR3 covers 16 amino acids. The retained sequence is limited to the CDR3, 48 bases, with the frame set at the first base. CDR1 and CDR2 were assigned from the germline V gene (reference sequence) as MNHNY and SVGAGI. This clone was seen only a few times. What antigen it recognizes has not been identified. It has no much larger one-base neighbor in the sample; base qualities were not kept. TCRbeta CDR3 regions were amplified from genomic DNA using the immunoSEQ Assay, a bias-controlled multiplex PCR. Regarding the original processing steps: The number of nucleated cells in each sample was estimated by amplification of reference gene primers within the assay. Sequence reads were collapsed and filtered to measure the absolute abundance of every unique TCRbeta CDR3 rearrangement. Productive Simpson clonality was computed per sample as the square root of Simpson's diversity index over productive rearrangements. TCRdb obtained this table from immuneACCESS and retained in-frame rearrangements with V and J assigned. These tables miss some clones; where compared with another copy, unresolved V genes account for less than half of the shortfall, and the remainder is unexplained. That table furnishes V, J and clone size, whereas the DNA furnished D and trimming. The sample table lists some 200,000 clones, 60% to 85% of them with a count of one. The ten largest clones take up about 5.5% of the sample.

The sequence derives from a woman aged 70-85 years with acute or convalescent COVID-19. The sequence links TRBV6-6 to TRBJ1-6; possibly the D gene is TRBD1, per 5 matching bases. Sequenced material: peripheral blood. The DNA sequence is given as TGTGCCAGCAGTTACTCGACCTCCAGGGTTTTTTCACCCCTCCACTTT. Translated, this gives CASSYSTSRVFSPLHF.